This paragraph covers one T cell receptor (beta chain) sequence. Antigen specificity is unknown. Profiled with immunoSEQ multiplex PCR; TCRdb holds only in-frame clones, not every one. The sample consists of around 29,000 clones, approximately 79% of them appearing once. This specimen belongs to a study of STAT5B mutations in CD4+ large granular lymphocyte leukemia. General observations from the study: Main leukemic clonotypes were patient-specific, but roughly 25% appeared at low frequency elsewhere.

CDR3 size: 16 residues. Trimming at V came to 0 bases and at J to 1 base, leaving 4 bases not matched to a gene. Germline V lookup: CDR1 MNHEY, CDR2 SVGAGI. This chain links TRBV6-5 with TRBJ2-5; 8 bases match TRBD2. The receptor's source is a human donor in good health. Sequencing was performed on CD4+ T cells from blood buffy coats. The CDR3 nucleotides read TGTGCCAGCAGTTACTCATCGGCGGGGGGCCAAGAGACCCAGTACTTC. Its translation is CASSYSSAGGQETQYF.